This TCR beta chain appears in the sequencing data of a study of T cell changes during pregnancy in multiple sclerosis. Trimming stripped 5 bases from V and 7 bases from J, with 7 bases between. This CDR3 is built from 11 residues. Per the germline V gene, CDR1 is LNHNV and CDR2 is YYDKDF (reference sequence). Measured with immunoSEQ multiplex PCR; TCRdb has only the in-frame clones, and not every one. In the table there are under 75,000 clones, approximately 90% of which are singletons. Here the sequenced sample was peripheral blood, taken in the third trimester of pregnancy. The chain uses TRBV15 and TRBJ2-3; D is unclear. The source is a female donor in good health, enrolled as a control in a pregnancy study. The DNA for the CDR3 is TGTGCCACCAGCGTACAAAATACGCAGTATTTT. As protein: CATSVQNTQYF.